This TCR beta chain is drawn from a study of blood T cell repertoires in COVID-19. In the original analysis: From reference gene primer amplification, estimates of nucleated cell counts were derived. Data came from immunoSEQ multiplex PCR; TCRdb stores just in-frame clones and leaves some out. V and J calls plus clone size are reproduced from that table; the DNA served to infer D and trimming. Seen here are 85,000 to 100,000 clones, almost 90% observed once, and the top ten hold around 2.2%. Deletions cut 5 bases from V and 1 base from J, with 11 bases between. CDR1 and CDR2 (germline): SGHTA, FQGNSA. CDR3 length equals 14 residues.

J is TRBJ1-1 and V is TRBV7-2; TRBD1 might be the D (5 bases). Material for sequencing was peripheral blood. The sequence derives from a man aged 50 or older with COVID-19, enrolled during active disease. The CDR3 sequence is CASSRGRSNTEAFF. The DNA for the CDR3 is TGTGCCAGCAGCAGGGGAAGGTCGAACACTGAAGCTTTCTTT. The full variable domain, with the rest looked up from reference TRBV7-2 and TRBJ1-1, is GAGVSQSPSNKVTEKGKDVELRCDPISGHTALYWYRQSLGQGLEFLIYFQGNSAPDKSGLPSDRFSAERTGGSVSTLTIQRTQQEDSAVYLCASSRGRSNTEAFFGQGTRLTVV.